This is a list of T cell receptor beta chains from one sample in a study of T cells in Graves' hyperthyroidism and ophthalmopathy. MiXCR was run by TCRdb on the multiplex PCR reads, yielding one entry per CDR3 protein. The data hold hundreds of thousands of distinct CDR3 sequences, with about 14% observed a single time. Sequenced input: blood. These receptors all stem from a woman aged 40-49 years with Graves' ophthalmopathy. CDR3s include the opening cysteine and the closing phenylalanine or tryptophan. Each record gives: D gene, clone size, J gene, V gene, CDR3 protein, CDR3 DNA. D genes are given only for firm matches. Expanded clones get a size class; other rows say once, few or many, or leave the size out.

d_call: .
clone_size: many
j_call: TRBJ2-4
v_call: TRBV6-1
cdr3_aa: CASSENAGPGNIQYF
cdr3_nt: TGTGCCAGCAGTGAAAATGCGGGCCCAGGGAACATTCAGTACTTC

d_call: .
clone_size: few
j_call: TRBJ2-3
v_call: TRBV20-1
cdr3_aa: CSAGLSGLGDTQYF
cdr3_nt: TGCAGTGCTGGCTTATCGGGTCTAGGAGATACGCAGTATTTT

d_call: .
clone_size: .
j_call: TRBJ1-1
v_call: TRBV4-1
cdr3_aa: CASSQDPTANTEAFF
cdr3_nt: TGCGCCAGCAGCCAAGACCCGACAGCGAACACTGAAGCTTTCTTT

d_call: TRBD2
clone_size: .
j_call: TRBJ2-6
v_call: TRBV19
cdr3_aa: CASSRTSGRDLAPGANVLTF
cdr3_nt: TGTGCCAGTAGCCGGACTAGCGGGAGGGATCTCGCCCCTGGGGCCAACGTCCTGACTTTC

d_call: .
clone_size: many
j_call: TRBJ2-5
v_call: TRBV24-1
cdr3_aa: CATSDPGWEETQYF
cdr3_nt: TGTGCCACCAGTGATCCCGGGTGGGAAGAGACCCAGTACTTC

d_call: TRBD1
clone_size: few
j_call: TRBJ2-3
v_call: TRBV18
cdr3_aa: CASSPPTGGFRDTQYF
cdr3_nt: TGTGCCAGCTCACCCCCGACAGGGGGATTTCGGGATACGCAGTATTTT

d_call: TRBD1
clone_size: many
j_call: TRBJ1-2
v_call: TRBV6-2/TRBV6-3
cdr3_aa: CASKGQGATDYGYTF
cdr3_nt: TGTGCCAGCAAGGGACAGGGGGCGACCGACTATGGCTACACCTTC

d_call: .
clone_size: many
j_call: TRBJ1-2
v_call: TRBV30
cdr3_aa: CASYRLGYTF
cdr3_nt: TGTGCCAGCTACAGGCTTGGCTACACCTTC

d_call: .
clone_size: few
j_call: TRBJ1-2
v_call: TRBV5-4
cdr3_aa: CASSFGQGPGIGDGYTF
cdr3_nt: TGTGCCAGCAGCTTTGGGCAGGGCCCAGGGATTGGAGATGGCTACACCTTC

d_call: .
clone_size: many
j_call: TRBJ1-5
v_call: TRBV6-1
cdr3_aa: CASTRQGYNQPQHF
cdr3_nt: TGTGCCAGCACCAGGCAAGGGTACAATCAGCCCCAGCATTTT

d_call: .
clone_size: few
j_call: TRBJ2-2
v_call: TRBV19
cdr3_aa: CASSMWPSEGAGELFF
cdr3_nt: TGTGCCAGTAGTATGTGGCCTAGCGAGGGCGCCGGGGAGCTGTTTTTT

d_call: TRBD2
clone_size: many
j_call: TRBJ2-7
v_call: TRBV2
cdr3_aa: CASTRKTSGRNEQYF
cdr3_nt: TGTGCCAGCACCCGAAAAACTAGCGGGCGGAACGAGCAGTACTTC

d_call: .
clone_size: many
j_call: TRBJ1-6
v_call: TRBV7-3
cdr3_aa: CASSSQQGSPLHF
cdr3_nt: TGTGCCAGCAGCTCCCAACAGGGTTCACCCCTCCACTTT

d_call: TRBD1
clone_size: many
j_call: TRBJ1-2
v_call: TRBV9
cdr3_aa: CASSVKAGGDYGYTF
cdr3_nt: TGTGCCAGCAGCGTAAAGGCAGGGGGCGACTATGGCTACACCTTC

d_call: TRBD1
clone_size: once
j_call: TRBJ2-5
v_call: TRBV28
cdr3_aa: CASSYPGQGGKETQYF
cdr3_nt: TGTGCCAGCAGTTACCCGGGACAGGGGGGAAAAGAGACCCAGTACTTC

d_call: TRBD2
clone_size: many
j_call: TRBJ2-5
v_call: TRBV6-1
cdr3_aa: CASSLAGGPGQETQYF
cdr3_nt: TGTGCCAGCAGTCTAGCGGGAGGGCCGGGGCAAGAGACCCAGTACTTC

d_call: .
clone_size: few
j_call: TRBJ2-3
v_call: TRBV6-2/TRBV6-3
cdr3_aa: CASSYRGGAGRGTDTQYF
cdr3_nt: TGTGCCAGCAGTTACAGGGGCGGTGCGGGACGGGGCACAGATACGCAGTATTTT

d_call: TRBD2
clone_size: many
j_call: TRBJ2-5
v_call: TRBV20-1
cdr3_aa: CSKTSEKETQYF
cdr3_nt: TGCAGTAAGACTAGCGAAAAGGAGACCCAGTACTTC

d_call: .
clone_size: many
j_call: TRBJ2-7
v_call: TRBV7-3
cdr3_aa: CASSLNTVEQYF
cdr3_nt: TGTGCCAGCAGCTTAAACACGGTCGAGCAGTACTTC

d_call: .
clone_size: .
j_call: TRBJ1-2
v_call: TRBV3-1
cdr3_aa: CASSQGWGQAYGYTF
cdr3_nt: TGTGCCAGCAGCCAAGGGTGGGGGCAGGCCTATGGCTACACCTTC

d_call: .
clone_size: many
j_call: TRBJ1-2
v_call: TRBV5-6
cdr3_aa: CASSLDRKPNYGYTF
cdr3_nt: TGTGCCAGCAGCTTGGACAGGAAGCCTAACTATGGCTACACCTTC

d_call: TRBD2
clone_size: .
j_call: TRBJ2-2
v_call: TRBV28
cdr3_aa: CASRGGRSITTGELFF
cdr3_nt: TGTGCCAGCAGGGGCGGGAGAAGCATTACCACCGGGGAGCTGTTTTTT

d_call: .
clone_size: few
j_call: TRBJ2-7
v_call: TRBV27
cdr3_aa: CASRRGLRRAGKEQYF
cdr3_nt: TGTGCCAGCAGACGGGGTTTGAGGAGGGCGGGAAAGGAGCAGTACTTC

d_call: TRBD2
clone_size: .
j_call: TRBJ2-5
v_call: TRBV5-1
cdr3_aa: CASSPSGEGRETQYF
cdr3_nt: TGCGCCAGCAGCCCAAGCGGGGAGGGCCGAGAGACCCAGTACTTC

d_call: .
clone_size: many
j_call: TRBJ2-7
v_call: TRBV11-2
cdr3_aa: CASSLGLAGYSYEQYF
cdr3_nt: TGTGCCAGCAGCTTAGGCCTGGCGGGATACTCCTACGAGCAGTACTTC

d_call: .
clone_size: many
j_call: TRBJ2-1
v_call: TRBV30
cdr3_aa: CAWSGLGTTLYNEQFF
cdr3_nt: TGTGCCTGGAGTGGTTTGGGGACGACTTTATACAATGAGCAGTTCTTC

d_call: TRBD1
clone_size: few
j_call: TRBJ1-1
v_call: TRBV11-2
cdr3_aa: CASSARDSHDPEAFF
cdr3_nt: TGTGCCAGCAGCGCCCGGGACAGCCACGACCCTGAAGCTTTCTTT

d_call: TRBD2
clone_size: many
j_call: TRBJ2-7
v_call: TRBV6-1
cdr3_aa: CASETSGSYEQYF
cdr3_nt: TGTGCCAGCGAGACTAGCGGGAGCTACGAGCAGTACTTC

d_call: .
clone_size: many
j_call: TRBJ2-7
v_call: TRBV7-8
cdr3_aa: CASSPRLGLEYF
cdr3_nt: TGTGCCAGCAGCCCGCGATTAGGTTTGGAGTACTTC

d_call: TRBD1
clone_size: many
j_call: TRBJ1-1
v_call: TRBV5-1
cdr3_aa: CASTFEFRDRDMNTEAFF
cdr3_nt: TGCGCCAGCACTTTCGAATTCCGGGACAGGGATATGAACACTGAAGCTTTCTTT

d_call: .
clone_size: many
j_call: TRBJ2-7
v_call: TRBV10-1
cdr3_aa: CATNPGHGGEQYF
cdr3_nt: TGCGCCACCAACCCCGGACACGGCGGCGAGCAGTACTTC

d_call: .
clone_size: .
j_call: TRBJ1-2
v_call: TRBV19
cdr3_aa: CASRPGEYGYTF
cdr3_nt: TGTGCCAGTCGTCCGGGGGAGTATGGCTACACCTTC

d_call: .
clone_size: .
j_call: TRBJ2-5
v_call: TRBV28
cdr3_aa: CASSQVQYQETQYF
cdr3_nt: TGTGCCAGCAGCCAAGTACAGTACCAAGAGACCCAGTACTTC

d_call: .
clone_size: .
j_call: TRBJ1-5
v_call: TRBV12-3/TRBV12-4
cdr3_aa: CASSFLGQQPQHF
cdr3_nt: TGTGCCAGCAGTTTTTTAGGGCAGCAGCCCCAGCATTTT

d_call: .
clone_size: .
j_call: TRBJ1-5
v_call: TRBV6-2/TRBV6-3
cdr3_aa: CASSLGTGPNQPQHF
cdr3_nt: TGTGCCAGCAGTTTAGGGACGGGACCCAATCAGCCCCAGCATTTT

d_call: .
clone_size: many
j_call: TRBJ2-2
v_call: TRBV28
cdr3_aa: CASTYTGELFF
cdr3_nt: TGTGCCAGCACATACACCGGGGAGCTGTTTTTT

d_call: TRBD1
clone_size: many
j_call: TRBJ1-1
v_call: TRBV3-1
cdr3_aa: CASSQNSGTGTEAFF
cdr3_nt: TGTGCCAGCAGCCAAAATTCCGGGACAGGGACTGAAGCTTTCTTT

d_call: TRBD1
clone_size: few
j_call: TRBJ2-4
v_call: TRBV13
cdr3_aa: CASSSPGTVAKNIQYF
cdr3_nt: TGTGCCAGCAGCTCACCGGGGACAGTAGCCAAAAACATTCAGTACTTC

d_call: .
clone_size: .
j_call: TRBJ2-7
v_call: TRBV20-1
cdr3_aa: CIATPSYEQYF
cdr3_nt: TGCATTGCCACGCCTAGCTACGAGCAGTACTTC

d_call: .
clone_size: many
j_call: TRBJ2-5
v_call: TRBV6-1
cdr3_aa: CASSELRGTQYF
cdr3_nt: TGTGCCAGCAGTGAACTTCGGGGGACCCAGTACTTC

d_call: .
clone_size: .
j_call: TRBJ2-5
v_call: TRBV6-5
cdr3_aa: CASSYSKGWGETQYF
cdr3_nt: TGTGCCAGCAGTTACTCGAAAGGTTGGGGTGAGACCCAGTACTTC

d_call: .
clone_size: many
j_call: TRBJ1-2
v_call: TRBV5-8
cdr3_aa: CASSWGGGSYGYTF
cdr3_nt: TGTGCCAGCAGCTGGGGTGGAGGAAGCTATGGCTACACCTTC

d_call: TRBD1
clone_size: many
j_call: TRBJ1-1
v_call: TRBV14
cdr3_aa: CASRLTGGGTEAFF
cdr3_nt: TGTGCCAGCAGACTGACAGGGGGCGGCACTGAAGCTTTCTTT

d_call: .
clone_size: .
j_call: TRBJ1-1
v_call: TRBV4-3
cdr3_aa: CASSQAGVGTEAFF
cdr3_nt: TGCGCCAGCAGCCAGGCAGGGGTTGGGACTGAAGCTTTCTTT

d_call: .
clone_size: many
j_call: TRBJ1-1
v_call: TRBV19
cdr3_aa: CASSPRYGTPGDTEAFF
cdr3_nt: TGTGCCAGTAGCCCACGGTACGGCACTCCTGGGGACACTGAAGCTTTCTTT

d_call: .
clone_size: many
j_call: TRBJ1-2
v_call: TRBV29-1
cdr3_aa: CSVLDSLYGYTF
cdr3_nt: TGCAGCGTCCTAGACAGTCTCTATGGCTACACCTTC

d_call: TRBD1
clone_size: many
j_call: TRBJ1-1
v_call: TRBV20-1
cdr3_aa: CSAASNTWTGRTEAFF
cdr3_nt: TGCAGTGCTGCCTCCAACACCTGGACAGGGAGGACTGAAGCTTTCTTT

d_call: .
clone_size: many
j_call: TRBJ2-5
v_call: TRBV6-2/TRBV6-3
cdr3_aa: CASCPYRDEETQYF
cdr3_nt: TGTGCCAGCTGTCCCTACCGAGATGAAGAGACCCAGTACTTC

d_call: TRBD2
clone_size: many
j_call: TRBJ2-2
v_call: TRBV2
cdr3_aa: CASSDPAGGTGELFF
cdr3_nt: TGTGCCAGCAGTGATCCAGCGGGAGGCACCGGGGAGCTGTTTTTT

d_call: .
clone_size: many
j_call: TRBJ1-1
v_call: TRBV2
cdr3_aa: CGAEVNTEAFF
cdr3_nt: TGTGGGGCTGAGGTTAACACTGAAGCTTTCTTT

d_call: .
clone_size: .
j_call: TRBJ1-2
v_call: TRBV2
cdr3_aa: CASGGSAANYGYTF
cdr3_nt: TGTGCCAGCGGAGGGTCAGCAGCTAACTATGGCTACACCTTC

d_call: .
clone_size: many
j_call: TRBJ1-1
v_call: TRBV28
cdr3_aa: CAIHPDRDTEAFF
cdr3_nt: TGTGCCATCCACCCCGATCGGGACACTGAAGCTTTCTTT

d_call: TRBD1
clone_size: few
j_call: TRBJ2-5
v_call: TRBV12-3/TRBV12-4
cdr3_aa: CASRDRGIWETQYF
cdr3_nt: TGTGCCAGCAGGGACAGGGGGATTTGGGAGACCCAGTACTTC

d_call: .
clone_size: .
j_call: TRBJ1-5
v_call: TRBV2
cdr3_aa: CASSEASSRGTILIRNQPQHF
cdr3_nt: TGTGCCAGCAGTGAAGCGTCCTCCCGGGGCACCATACTGATTCGCAATCAGCCCCAGCATTTT

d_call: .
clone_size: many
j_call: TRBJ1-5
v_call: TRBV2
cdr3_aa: CASTRGVEQPQHF
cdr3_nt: TGTGCCAGCACGAGGGGGGTGGAGCAGCCCCAGCATTTT

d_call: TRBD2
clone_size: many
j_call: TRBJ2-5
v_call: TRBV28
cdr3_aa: CASHGGETETQYF
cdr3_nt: TGTGCCAGCCACGGGGGGGAAACGGAGACCCAGTACTTC

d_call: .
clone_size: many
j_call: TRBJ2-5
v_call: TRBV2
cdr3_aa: CARSMSGEAQYF
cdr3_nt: TGTGCCAGAAGCATGTCCGGGGAGGCCCAGTACTTC